The clone carrying this TCR beta chain showed up many times. Antigen: not known. The sample is drawn from a study of Graves' ophthalmopathy and Graves' hyperthyroidism. Across the whole study: Peripheral blood was gathered at the point of initial diagnosis, before any treatment started. General study results and limits: Its predictions of ophthalmopathy progression gave the model over 70% sensitivity and 72.22% specificity.

Amplified TCR beta CDR3 regions were obtained using RNA transcripts as template. The library came from an HTBI-primed first-round RT-PCR and a second-round multiplex PCR. TCRdb itself ran the multiplex PCR reads through MiXCR, one entry per CDR3 protein. In the table there are approximately 380,000 distinct CDR3 sequences, around 21% of which are singletons. The diagnosis combined clinical symptoms, thyroxine, TRAb, thyroid ultrasound and orbital computed tomography scans. From germline, CDR1 is SNHLY and CDR2 FYNNEI. This CDR3 has 13 residues. Trimming shortened V by 1 base and J by 3 bases, and 3 bases separated the two germline ends.

Material: peripheral blood. The gene calls are TRBV2 and TRBJ2-2; no clear D gene. This clonotype was obtained from a young woman with stable Graves' hyperthyroidism. CDR3 sequence (DNA): TGTGCCAGCAGTGAAGGATACACCGGGGAGCTGTTTTTT. This sequence encodes CASSEGYTGELFF.